Sequencing of this T cell receptor (beta chain) was carried out in a study of blood T cell repertoires in COVID-19. In the study overall: Samples came from the United States, Italy and Spain, spanning acute and convalescent COVID-19.

It was during active infection that Seattle patients were enrolled and then longitudinally followed. Original analysis: The authors estimated nucleated cell counts from reference gene primer amplification. The table came from immunoSEQ multiplex PCR; TCRdb's copy has only in-frame clones and leaves some out. The V and J calls and clone size come from that table; D and trimming were worked out from the DNA. The sample records 300,000 to 400,000 clones, approximately 88% being singletons. Trimming took 1 base from V and 7 from J, leaving 14 bases between them. The CDR3 is made up of 15 amino acids. Germline V gene data show CDR1 as LNHDA and CDR2 as SQIVND (reference sequence).

The chain is built from TRBV19 and TRBJ1-5; D might be TRBD1 (6 bases). The specimen was peripheral blood. The clonotype comes from a woman aged 30 to 39 with COVID-19, enrolled during active disease. The CDR3 nucleotides are TGTGCCAGTAGTATAGCCCTACAGGGTAGGCAGCCCCAGCATTTT. Protein sequence: CASSIALQGRQPQHF.